This is a list of T cell receptor beta chains from one sample in a study of shared clonotypes between healthy human individuals. TCRdb keeps only in-frame clones here, not all; method: immunoSEQ multiplex PCR. The data show around 2,000,000 clones, about 95% seen once. The sample comprised naive CD8+ T cells sorted from blood. Receptor source: a man younger than 35 in good health. CDR3s include the opening cysteine and the closing phenylalanine or tryptophan. Fields, in order: CDR3 DNA, CDR3 protein, J gene, D gene, V gene, clone size. D genes are given only for firm matches. The size field is filled for only some rows; it gives once, few, many or a size class.

DNA: TGTGCCAGCAGCAAGGACAGGGAAGAGACCCAGTACTTC
CDR3: CASSKDREETQYF
J: TRBJ2-5
D: TRBD1
V: TRBV6-5
size: NA

DNA: TGTGCCAGCAGCGTAGGAGGGACAGGGACCTACGAGCAGTACTTC
CDR3: CASSVGGTGTYEQYF
J: TRBJ2-7
D: TRBD1
V: TRBV9
size: NA

DNA: TGCAGCGTTGAATCCGGGGAGGACTATGGCTACACCTTC
CDR3: CSVESGEDYGYTF
J: TRBJ1-2
D: NA
V: TRBV29-1
size: NA

DNA: TGTGCCAGCAGTGACGACTCCTACGAGCAGTACTTC
CDR3: CASSDDSYEQYF
J: TRBJ2-7
D: NA
V: TRBV27
size: NA

DNA: TGTGCCAGCAGGAAAGACGGACCCTCGGGGGCCAACGTCCTGACTTTC
CDR3: CASRKDGPSGANVLTF
J: TRBJ2-6
D: NA
V: TRBV2
size: few

DNA: TGTGCCAGCAGCCACAGGACAGATTGGAGCTCTGGGGCCAACGTCCTGACTTTC
CDR3: CASSHRTDWSSGANVLTF
J: TRBJ2-6
D: NA
V: TRBV11-2
size: NA

DNA: TGTGCCAGCAGTCCTACTGGGCGGTCCCAAGAGACCCAGTACTTC
CDR3: CASSPTGRSQETQYF
J: TRBJ2-5
D: NA
V: TRBV28
size: NA

DNA: TGCGCCAGCAGCTGGACAGGGGGGCCCTCCCGGACGTATGGCTACACCTTC
CDR3: CASSWTGGPSRTYGYTF
J: TRBJ1-2
D: TRBD1
V: TRBV5-1
size: NA

DNA: TGTGCCAGCAGTTATGGGACAGGCCCTGAAAAGCTGTTTTTT
CDR3: CASSYGTGPEKLFF
J: TRBJ1-4
D: TRBD1
V: TRBV27
size: NA

DNA: TGTGCCAGCAGCTTAAGCCCCAAGGGGGAGCTGTTTTTT
CDR3: CASSLSPKGELFF
J: TRBJ2-2
D: NA
V: TRBV11-2
size: NA

DNA: TGTGCCAGCAGTGAAGGTTTCGGGCTTTTCGGAAACACCATATATTTT
CDR3: CASSEGFGLFGNTIYF
J: TRBJ1-3
D: NA
V: TRBV2
size: NA

DNA: TGTGGCGCCCGGCGGGACAATGAGCAGTTCTTC
CDR3: CGARRDNEQFF
J: TRBJ2-1
D: NA
V: TRBV9
size: once

DNA: TGTGCCAGCAGCGGAGACTTGGACGAGCAGTACTTC
CDR3: CASSGDLDEQYF
J: TRBJ2-7
D: NA
V: TRBV9
size: NA

DNA: TGTGCCAGCAGCGCTACAGGGGGAGGATTCTACGAGCAGTACTTC
CDR3: CASSATGGGFYEQYF
J: TRBJ2-7
D: TRBD1
V: TRBV6-5
size: NA

DNA: TGCGCCAGCAGCCAAGCCCCGGCAGGCCCCCGGTTTTACGAGCAGTACTTC
CDR3: CASSQAPAGPRFYEQYF
J: TRBJ2-7
D: NA
V: TRBV4-1
size: NA

DNA: TGTGCCAGCAGTTACTCTGGGGGGGCGAACACTGAAGCTTTCTTT
CDR3: CASSYSGGANTEAFF
J: TRBJ1-1
D: NA
V: TRBV6-5
size: NA

DNA: TGTGCCAGCAGTGAAAGGAAGAACACTGAAGCTTTCTTT
CDR3: CASSERKNTEAFF
J: TRBJ1-1
D: NA
V: TRBV6-1
size: NA

DNA: TGTGCCAGCAGCGGTAGCCTTGAGACGCAGTATTTT
CDR3: CASSGSLETQYF
J: TRBJ2-3
D: NA
V: TRBV9
size: NA

DNA: TGTGCCAGCAGCTTAGCGGACCCATATCACGAGCAGTACTTC
CDR3: CASSLADPYHEQYF
J: TRBJ2-7
D: NA
V: TRBV21-1
size: NA

DNA: TGTGCCAGCAGCGTTGGGACAGGGGGCGGCGAGCAGTACTTC
CDR3: CASSVGTGGGEQYF
J: TRBJ2-7
D: TRBD1
V: TRBV9
size: NA

DNA: TGTGCCAGCCGGACAGGGGGAGATACGCAGTATTTT
CDR3: CASRTGGDTQYF
J: TRBJ2-3
D: TRBD1
V: TRBV27
size: NA

DNA: TGTGCCAGCAGTTTATTCGAGGGGGCTTATCAGCCCCAGCATTTT
CDR3: CASSLFEGAYQPQHF
J: TRBJ1-5
D: TRBD1
V: TRBV28
size: NA

DNA: TGTGCCAGCAGGGGGGAAAAAGAGACCCAGTACTTC
CDR3: CASRGEKETQYF
J: TRBJ2-5
D: NA
V: TRBV2
size: NA

DNA: TGTGCCAGCAGCGGCGGGACAGGGGCCTATAATTCACCCCTCCACTTT
CDR3: CASSGGTGAYNSPLHF
J: TRBJ1-6
D: TRBD1
V: TRBV9
size: NA

DNA: TGTGCCAGCAGTTTTCGGGGGCTGGTCACTGAAGCTTTCTTT
CDR3: CASSFRGLVTEAFF
J: TRBJ1-1
D: NA
V: TRBV28
size: NA

DNA: TGTGCCAGCAGCTTAGGATTCGGACGGGAAAAAAACATTCAGTACTTC
CDR3: CASSLGFGREKNIQYF
J: TRBJ2-4
D: NA
V: TRBV11-2
size: NA

DNA: TGTGCCAGTAGTTCCCCCGGACTACGGGAGCAGTTCTTC
CDR3: CASSSPGLREQFF
J: TRBJ2-1
D: NA
V: TRBV19
size: NA

DNA: TGTGCCAGCAGTGAGGGACAGGGGGTTAATCAGCCCCAGCATTTT
CDR3: CASSEGQGVNQPQHF
J: TRBJ1-5
D: TRBD1
V: TRBV2
size: NA

DNA: TGTGCCAGCAGCGACGGGACTTTCACAGATACGCAGTATTTT
CDR3: CASSDGTFTDTQYF
J: TRBJ2-3
D: NA
V: TRBV9
size: NA

DNA: TGCGCCAGCAGCCAGGGACAGGGTGGTGAAGAGCAGTACTTC
CDR3: CASSQGQGGEEQYF
J: TRBJ2-7
D: TRBD1
V: TRBV4-3
size: NA

DNA: TGCGCCAGCAGCCAAGATTTGGGCCCGCCCTACGAGCAGTACTTC
CDR3: CASSQDLGPPYEQYF
J: TRBJ2-7
D: NA
V: TRBV4-3
size: NA

DNA: TGCGCCAGCAGTGGGGTGCAAGGGCACCAAGAGACCCAGTACTTC
CDR3: CASSGVQGHQETQYF
J: TRBJ2-5
D: NA
V: TRBV10-2
size: NA

DNA: TGTGCCAGCAGCTCGCCCCTAGCGGGGCTCTCCTACAATGAGCAGTTCTTC
CDR3: CASSSPLAGLSYNEQFF
J: TRBJ2-1
D: TRBD2
V: TRBV7-9
size: NA

DNA: TGTGCCAGCAGTTTATCTTTTTTGTCTAGACAGGGCTACGAGCAGTACTTC
CDR3: CASSLSFLSRQGYEQYF
J: TRBJ2-7
D: TRBD1
V: TRBV27
size: NA

DNA: TGTGCCAGCAGCTTAGATCAGGGAAGCAATGAGCAGTTCTTC
CDR3: CASSLDQGSNEQFF
J: TRBJ2-1
D: NA
V: TRBV11-3
size: NA

DNA: TGTGCCAGCAGCGTAGGTGCGGCCGAGAACACTGAAGCTTTCTTT
CDR3: CASSVGAAENTEAFF
J: TRBJ1-1
D: NA
V: TRBV9
size: NA

DNA: TGTGCCGCCGTCGGAGAGCGGAACAATGAGCAGTTCTTC
CDR3: CAAVGERNNEQFF
J: TRBJ2-1
D: NA
V: TRBV6-5
size: NA

DNA: TGTGCCAGCAGTGAATACATAAGCTACGGGGAGACCCAGTACTTC
CDR3: CASSEYISYGETQYF
J: TRBJ2-5
D: NA
V: TRBV2
size: NA

DNA: TGCAGTGCTTGGGCCTCGGGAGGCTACACCTTC
CDR3: CSAWASGGYTF
J: TRBJ1-2
D: NA
V: TRBV20-1
size: NA

DNA: TGTGCCAGCAGTCCCTCGACAGGGGAGGTCAATCAGCCCCAGCATTTT
CDR3: CASSPSTGEVNQPQHF
J: TRBJ1-5
D: TRBD1
V: TRBV27
size: NA

DNA: TGTGCCAGTAGTAGCGGGACAGGGTTTTTACATCAGCCCCAGCATTTT
CDR3: CASSSGTGFLHQPQHF
J: TRBJ1-5
D: TRBD1
V: TRBV19
size: NA

DNA: TGCGCCAGCAGCTTGGGGACTATCCAAGAGACCCAGTACTTC
CDR3: CASSLGTIQETQYF
J: TRBJ2-5
D: NA
V: TRBV5-1
size: once

DNA: TGTGCCAGCAGTTACTCGAAGTTTGGGGCCGATACGCAGTATTTT
CDR3: CASSYSKFGADTQYF
J: TRBJ2-3
D: NA
V: TRBV6-5
size: NA